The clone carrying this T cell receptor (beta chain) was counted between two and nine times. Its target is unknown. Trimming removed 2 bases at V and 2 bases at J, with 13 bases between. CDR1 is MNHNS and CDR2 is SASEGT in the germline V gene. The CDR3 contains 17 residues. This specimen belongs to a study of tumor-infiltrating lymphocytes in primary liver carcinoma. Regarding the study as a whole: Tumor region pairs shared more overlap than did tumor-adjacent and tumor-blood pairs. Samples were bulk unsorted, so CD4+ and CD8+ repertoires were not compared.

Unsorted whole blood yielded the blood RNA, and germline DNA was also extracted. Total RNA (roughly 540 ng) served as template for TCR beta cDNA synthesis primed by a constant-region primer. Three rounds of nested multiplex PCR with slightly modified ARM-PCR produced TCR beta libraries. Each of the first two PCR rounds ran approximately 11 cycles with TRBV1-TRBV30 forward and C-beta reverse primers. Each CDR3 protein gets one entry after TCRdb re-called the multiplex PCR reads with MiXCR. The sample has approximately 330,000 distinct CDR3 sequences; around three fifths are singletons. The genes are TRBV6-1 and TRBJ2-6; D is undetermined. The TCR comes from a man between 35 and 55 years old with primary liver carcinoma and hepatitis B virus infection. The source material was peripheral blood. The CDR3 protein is CASSEWSSLPGANVLTF. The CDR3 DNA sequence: TGTGCCAGCAGTGAATGGTCGTCGCTTCCTGGGGCCAACGTCCTGACTTTC.